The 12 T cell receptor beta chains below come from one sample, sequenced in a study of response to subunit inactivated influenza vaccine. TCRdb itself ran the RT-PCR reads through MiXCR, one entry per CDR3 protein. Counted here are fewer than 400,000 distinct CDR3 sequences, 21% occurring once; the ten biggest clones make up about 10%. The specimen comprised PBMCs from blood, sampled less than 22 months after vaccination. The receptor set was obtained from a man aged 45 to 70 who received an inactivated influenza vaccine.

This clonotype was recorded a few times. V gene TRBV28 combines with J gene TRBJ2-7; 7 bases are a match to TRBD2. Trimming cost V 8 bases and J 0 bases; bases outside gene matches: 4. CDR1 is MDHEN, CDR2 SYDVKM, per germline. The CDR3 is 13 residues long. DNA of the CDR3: TGTGCCAGCGCGACTAGCCCCTCCTACGAGCAGTACTTC. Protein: CASATSPSYEQYF.

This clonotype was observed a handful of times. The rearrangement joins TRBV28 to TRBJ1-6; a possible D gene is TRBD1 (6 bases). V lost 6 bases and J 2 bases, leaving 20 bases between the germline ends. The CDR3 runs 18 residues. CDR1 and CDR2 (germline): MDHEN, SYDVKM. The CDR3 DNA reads TGTGCCAGCAGCGCCCCGAGGGGGGGAGGGACCTATAATTCACCCCTCCACTTT. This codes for CASSAPRGGGTYNSPLHF.

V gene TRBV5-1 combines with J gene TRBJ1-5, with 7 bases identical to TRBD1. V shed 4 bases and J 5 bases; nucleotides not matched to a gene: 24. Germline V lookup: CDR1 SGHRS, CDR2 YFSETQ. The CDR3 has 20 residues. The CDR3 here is CASSRYNQVQGKIGDQPQHF. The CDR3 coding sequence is TGCGCCAGCAGCCGATATAACCAAGTACAGGGGAAAATAGGGGATCAGCCCCAGCATTTT.

The CDR3: CSVGGTYNEQFF. The CDR3 coding sequence is TGCAGCGTTGGCGGGACTTACAATGAGCAGTTCTTC. The chain recombines TRBV29-1 with TRBJ2-1, with D tentatively TRBD2 (6 bases). In germline, CDR1 is SQVTM, CDR2 ANQGSEA. The CDR3 loop spans 12 amino acids. V lost 4 bases and J lost 4, with 8 bases in between.

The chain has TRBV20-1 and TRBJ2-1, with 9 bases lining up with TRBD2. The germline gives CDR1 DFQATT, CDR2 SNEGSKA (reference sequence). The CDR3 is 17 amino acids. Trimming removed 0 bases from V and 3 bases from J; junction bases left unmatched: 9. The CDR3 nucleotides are TGCAGTGCTAGAGACCATTCTCGGACTAGCGACTACAATGAGCAGTTCTTC. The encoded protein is CSARDHSRTSDYNEQFF.

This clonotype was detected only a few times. CDR3 in DNA: TGCAGTGCAACCGGGACAAGCAATCAGCCCCAGCATTTT. Translated, it gives CSATGTSNQPQHF. The V call is TRBV20-1, the J call TRBJ1-5; D possibly corresponds to TRBD1 (6 bases). CDR1 and CDR2 (germline): DFQATT, SNEGSKA (reference sequence). V was cut by 6 bases and J by 1 base, with 10 bases left in between. CDR3 length equals 13 residues.

CDR3 DNA sequence: TGTGCCAGCAGTTTCAGGACAGGGGAATACGAGCAGTACTTC. Its translation: CASSFRTGEYEQYF. The chain recombines TRBV6-5 with TRBJ2-7; 9 nucleotides agree with TRBD1. V was clipped by 4 bases and J by 4 bases; unmatched bases: 5. The CDR3 sequence is 14 residues long. Germline V gene data show CDR1 as MNHEY and CDR2 as SVGAGI.

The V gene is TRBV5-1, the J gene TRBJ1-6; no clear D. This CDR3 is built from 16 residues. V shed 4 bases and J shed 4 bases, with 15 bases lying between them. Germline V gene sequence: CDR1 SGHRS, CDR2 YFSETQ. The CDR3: CASSQGTNSYNSPLHF. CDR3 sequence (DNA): TGCGCCAGCAGCCAAGGAACGAACAGTTATAATTCACCCCTCCACTTT.

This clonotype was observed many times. The CDR3, as DNA: TGTGCCAGCAGCTCGGACCAGGGGGGAGCTTTCTTT. Translating gives CASSSDQGGAFF. The chain is built from TRBV7-2 and TRBJ1-1; TRBD1 agrees at 7 bases. The trim removed 4 bases at V and 10 bases at J, leaving 6 bases unmatched. This CDR3 has 12 residues. Germline-derived CDR1 and CDR2 are SGHTA and FQGNSA.

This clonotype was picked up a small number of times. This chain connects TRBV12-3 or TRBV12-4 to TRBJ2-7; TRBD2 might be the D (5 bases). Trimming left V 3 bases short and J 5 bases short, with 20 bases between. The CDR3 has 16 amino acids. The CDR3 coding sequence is TGTGCCAGCAGTTTGGGAGCAGCAATTGATTTCGACGAGCAGTACTTC. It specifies CASSLGAAIDFDEQYF.

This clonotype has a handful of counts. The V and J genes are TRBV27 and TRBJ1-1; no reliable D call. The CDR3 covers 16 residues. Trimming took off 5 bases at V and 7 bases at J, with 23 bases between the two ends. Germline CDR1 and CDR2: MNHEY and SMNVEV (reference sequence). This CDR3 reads CASSPSDTLRRLEAFF. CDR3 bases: TGTGCCAGCAGTCCGTCTGACACCTTGCGGCGCCTTGAAGCTTTCTTT.

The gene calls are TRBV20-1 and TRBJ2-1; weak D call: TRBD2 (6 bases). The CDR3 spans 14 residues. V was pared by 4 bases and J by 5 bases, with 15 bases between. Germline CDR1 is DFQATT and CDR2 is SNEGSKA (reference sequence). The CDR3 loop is CSATSLGLHNEQFF. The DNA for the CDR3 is TGCAGTGCTACCTCCTTAGGACTACACAATGAGCAGTTCTTC.